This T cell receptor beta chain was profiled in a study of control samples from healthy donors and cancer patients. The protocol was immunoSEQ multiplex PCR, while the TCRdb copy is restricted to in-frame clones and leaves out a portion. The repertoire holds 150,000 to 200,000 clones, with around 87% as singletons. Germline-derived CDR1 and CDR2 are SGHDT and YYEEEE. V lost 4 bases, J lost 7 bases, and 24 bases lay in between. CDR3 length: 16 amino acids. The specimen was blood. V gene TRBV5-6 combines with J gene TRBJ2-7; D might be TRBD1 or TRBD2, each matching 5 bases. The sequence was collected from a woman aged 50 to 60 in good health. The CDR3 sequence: CASSINRGAISSEQYF. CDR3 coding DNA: TGTGCCAGCAGCATCAACCGAGGGGCGATCTCTAGTGAGCAGTACTTC.